What follows are 25 T cell receptor beta chains derived from one specimen sequenced in a study of cytomegalovirus exposure and HLA in healthy donors (dated 2017 in TCRdb). The receptor library was made with the immunoSEQ multiplex PCR assay. The multiplex PCR relied on a mix of 60 forward primers for TCR Vbeta segments and 13 reverse primers for TCR Jbeta segments. TCRdb stores this immuneACCESS table with in-frame sequences only. Part of the clones is absent; in the studies checked, under half of the shortfall reflects unresolved V genes, and no reason is known for the rest. This sample comprises 65,000 to 90,000 clones, over 70% of them detected only once. Roughly an eighth of the sample is taken by the ten largest. The sample consisted of PBMCs. These receptor sequences come from a man aged 70-80 years in good health and CMV-seronegative.

The rearrangement uses TRBV7-2 and TRBJ1-2; 9 bases are shared with TRBD1. V shed 2 bases, J shed 2 bases, and the junction held 6 bases outside the gene matches. The CDR3 length is 16 residues. CDR1 is SGHTA and CDR2 is FQGNSA in the germline V gene. CDR3 coding DNA: TGTGCCAGCAGCTTATATACAGGGGGCGCGAACTATGGCTACACCTTC. Protein product: CASSLYTGGANYGYTF.

In its sample, this clone was seen a few times. The genes are TRBV28 and TRBJ2-1, with D perhaps TRBD2 (5 bases). The CDR3 sequence is 15 residues long. Trimming pared 6 bases from V and 9 bases from J, leaving 21 bases between. Germline CDR1 and CDR2: MDHEN and SYDVKM. The DNA for the CDR3 is TGTGCCAGCAGCACCCTCCTCCTGCGGGCAGGTGAGCAGTTCTTC. It specifies CASSTLLLRAGEQFF.

The chain joins TRBV19 to TRBJ2-3; TRBD2 aligns across 8 bases. The ends lost 4 bases at V and 1 base at J; junction bases unmatched: 1. The CDR3 contains 14 residues. CDR1 is LNHDA and CDR2 is SQIVND in the germline V gene (reference sequence). CDR3 sequence: CASSKGLGTDTQYF. The CDR3 coding sequence is TGTGCCAGTAGTAAGGGACTAGGCACAGATACGCAGTATTTT. The entire variable domain, with the rest obtained from reference TRBV19 and TRBJ2-3, is as follows: DGGITQSPKYLFRKEGQNVTLSCEQNLNHDAMYWYRQDPGQGLRLIYYSQIVNDFQKGDIAEGYSVSREKKESFPLTVTSAQKNPTAFYLCASSKGLGTDTQYFGPGTRLTVL.

This chain links TRBV6-5 with TRBJ1-3; 9 nucleotides agree with TRBD1. CDR3 size: 14 residues. Germline-derived CDR1 and CDR2 are MNHEY and SVGAGI. After removal of 5 bases from V and 3 bases from J, the junction contained 2 bases not matched to a gene. The CDR3 here is CASSRQGVGNTIYF. In nucleotides, the CDR3 is TGTGCCAGCAGTCGACAGGGGGTTGGAAACACCATATATTTT.

This chain links TRBV2 with TRBJ1-2, with D perhaps matching TRBD1 (6 bases). The CDR3 has 14 amino acids. Per germline, CDR1 SNHLY and CDR2 FYNNEI. V shed 2 bases and J shed 8 bases, with 15 bases lying between them. The DNA for the CDR3 is TGTGCCAGCAGTGAAATCAGGGGATCGGCAGGCTACACCTTC. Its protein is CASSEIRGSAGYTF.

The chain combines TRBV7-2 with TRBJ2-3; 13 bases align to TRBD2. The V gene's germline CDR1 is SGHTA and CDR2 FQGNSA. CDR3 length: 17 residues. After removal of 4 bases from V and 4 bases from J, the junction contained 8 bases not matched to a gene. The CDR3 region has the DNA TGTGCCAGCAGCTCTCTTATACTAGCGGGGGGGCCAGATACGCAGTATTTT. It encodes CASSSLILAGGPDTQYF.

The chain joins TRBV11-2 to TRBJ2-1, with 9 bases identical to TRBD1. The CDR3 consists of 16 residues. CDR1 and CDR2 from the germline V gene are SGHAT and FQNNGV. Trimming at V came to 3 bases and at J to 6 bases, leaving 9 bases not matched to a gene. CDR3 amino acids: CASSFVDRGTGNEQFF. CDR3 DNA sequence: TGTGCCAGCAGCTTTGTAGACAGGGGGACGGGCAATGAGCAGTTCTTC.

This clone was seen just once. The chain uses TRBV18 and TRBJ1-2, with D maybe TRBD1 (5 bases). V shed 6 bases and J shed 8 bases, with 16 bases lying between them. Germline CDR1 KGHSH, CDR2 LQKENI. The CDR3 spans 13 residues. CDR3 amino acids: CASSPGGSYGYTF. The CDR3 DNA reads as TGTGCCAGCTCCCCCGGGGGTAGTTACGGCTACACCTTC.

This clone was seen a single time. The chain combines TRBV28 with TRBJ2-5; TRBD1 aligns across 8 bases. The end of the DNA aligns better with TRBJ2-7, so the J call may be wrong. This CDR3 has 17 amino acids. Germline assignment: CDR1 MDHEN and CDR2 SYDVKM. The DNA of the CDR3 is TGTGCCAGCAGTAACCCCGGGACAGGTCCTGCCTCCTACGAGCAGTACTTC. The encoded protein is CASSNPGTGPASYEQYF.

CDR3: CASSLARGTGAYGYTF. The CDR3, as DNA: TGTGCCAGCAGCTTAGCACGGGGGACAGGGGCCTATGGCTACACCTTC. J is TRBJ1-2 and V is TRBV7-2; 10 bases map to TRBD1. There are 16 residues in the CDR3. V was clipped by 0 bases and J by 4 bases; unmatched bases: 5. Germline CDR1 and CDR2: SGHTA and FQGNSA.

This clone was counted a single time. This chain uses TRBV30 with TRBJ1-6; 7 bases agree with TRBD1. Germline CDR1 and CDR2: GTSNPN and SVGIG (reference sequence). The CDR3 covers 15 residues. Trimming at V came to 6 bases and at J to 7 bases, leaving 12 bases not matched to a gene. CDR3 sequence: CACITRTGGNSPLHF. The CDR3 region has the DNA TGTGCCTGTATAACCCGGACAGGCGGGAATTCACCCCTCCACTTT.

This clone was detected only once. V usage is TRBV4-3 and J usage is TRBJ1-6; D is uncertain. Trimming left V 5 bases short and J 7 bases short, with 9 bases between. The CDR3 is made up of 13 amino acids. Per the germline V gene, CDR1 is LGHNA and CDR2 is YSLEER. The CDR3: CASSSTGNSPLHF. The CDR3 nucleotides read TGCGCCAGCAGCTCCACGGGGAATTCACCCCTCCACTTT.

The V and J genes are TRBV14 and TRBJ2-2; D uncertain. Germline lookup yields CDR1 SGHDN and CDR2 FVKESK. Trimming left V 4 bases short and J 6 bases short, with 9 bases between. The CDR3 loop spans 13 amino acids. CDR3 DNA: TGTGCCAGCAGCCGACAACCGGCCGGGGAGCTGTTTTTT. Protein sequence: CASSRQPAGELFF.

This clone was seen only once. V usage is TRBV7-6 and J usage is TRBJ2-5; 13 positions agree with TRBD2. The J segment lost 5 bases and the V segment lost 5 bases, leaving 11 bases of the junction unmatched. The V gene's germline CDR1 is SGHVS and CDR2 FNYEAQ. The CDR3 runs to 17 residues. DNA for the CDR3: TGTGCCAGCAGCCAACGGAGCGGGACTAGCGGGGTGGAGACCCAGTACTTC. Encoded protein: CASSQRSGTSGVETQYF.

CDR3 residues: CSVEGQGNTEAFF. In DNA, the CDR3 is TGCAGCGTTGAGGGACAGGGAAATACTGAAGCTTTCTTT. The rearrangement uses TRBV29-1 and TRBJ1-1; 9 positions match TRBD1. The CDR3 has 13 amino acids. Unmatched junction bases numbered 4, after V lost 3 bases and J lost 5 bases. Germline CDR1 SQVTM, CDR2 ANQGSEA.

As to this clone: At one end, the junction sequence differs from germline, possibly due to a read error. Other DNA sequences in this sample translate to the same CDR3. This rearrangement joins TRBV27 to TRBJ2-7, with TRBD1 identical over 9 bases. Germline-derived CDR1 and CDR2 are MNHEY and SMNVEV (reference sequence). This CDR3 has 15 residues. In DNA form, the CDR3 reads TGTGCCAGCACTAAAATTCCGGGACAGGGCTACGAGCAGTACTTT. Protein product: CASTKIPGQGYEQYF.

This clone occurred a few times. V gene TRBV21-1 combines with J gene TRBJ2-7; the table calls TRBD1, which could not be checked here. TRBV21-1 is given as a pseudogene. This CDR3 region has 14 residues. CDR3 residues: CASEDWGQGYEQYF. The CDR3 nucleotides are TGTGCCAGCGAAGACTGGGGACAGGGTTACGAGCAGTACTTC.

V is TRBV30 and J is TRBJ2-7; the match to TRBD2 covers 10 bases. Germline lookup yields CDR1 GTSNPN and CDR2 SVGIG (reference sequence). This CDR3 is built from 14 residues. V lost 6 bases and J lost 5; bases outside the gene matches: 10. The DNA for the CDR3 is TGTGCCTGCCACCCGGGACTAGCGAACCACGAGCAGTACTTC. It translates to CACHPGLANHEQYF.

The chain couples TRBV2 to TRBJ1-2; D perhaps matches TRBD1 (6 bases). The CDR3 contains 17 residues. Germline V gene lookup returns CDR1 SNHLY and CDR2 FYNNEI. Trimming removed 6 bases from V and 5 bases from J, with 25 bases in between. CDR3 protein: CASRRNPLTGSGYGYTF. In DNA form, the CDR3 reads TGTGCCAGCAGGAGGAACCCCTTGACAGGTTCTGGGTATGGCTACACCTTC.

The chain carries TRBV6-4 and TRBJ1-5, with 8 bases lining up with TRBD1. Germline V gene data show CDR1 as MRHNA and CDR2 as SNTAGT. This CDR3 is 17 amino acids long. Trimming cost V 2 bases and J 3 bases; bases outside gene matches: 9. CDR3 in amino acids: CASSDAWTGRDNQPQHF. CDR3 coding DNA: TGTGCCAGCAGTGACGCATGGACAGGGCGAGACAATCAGCCCCAGCATTTT.

The V call is TRBV7-9, the J call TRBJ2-1; possible D gene TRBD2, 5 bases. V was trimmed by 6 bases and J by 10 bases, leaving 13 bases between them. CDR1 SEHNR and CDR2 FQNEAQ come from the germline V gene (reference sequence). This CDR3 is built from 12 residues. CDR3 coding DNA: TGTGCCAGCAGTCCGCCGGGGTCGGAGCAGTTCTTC. Encoded protein: CASSPPGSEQFF.

This clone has a handful of counts. This chain connects TRBV6-5 to TRBJ1-6; 9 bases are shared with TRBD1. Germline V CDR1 and CDR2: MNHEY, SVGAGI. The V gene end was trimmed by 9 bases and the J gene end by 7 bases; junction bases not matched to a gene: 10. CDR3 length equals 15 residues. The CDR3 spells CASAGTGRNNSPLHF. CDR3 in DNA: TGTGCCAGTGCCGGGACAGGGAGGAACAATTCACCCCTCCACTTT.

The chain carries TRBV7-2 and TRBJ2-2, with a weak D call TRBD2 (5 bases). The CDR3 spans 14 residues. The germline V gene encodes CDR1 SGHTA and CDR2 FQGNSA. V was trimmed by 0 bases and J by 7 bases, leaving 9 bases between them. The CDR3 is CASSLAPGVGELFF. DNA of the CDR3: TGTGCCAGCAGCTTAGCCCCCGGGGTCGGGGAGCTGTTTTTT.

V gene TRBV7-8 combines with J gene TRBJ2-1; TRBD2 aligns across 10 bases. Looked up from germline, CDR1 is SGHVS and CDR2 is FQNEAQ. The trim removed 5 bases at V and 4 bases at J, leaving 17 bases unmatched. The CDR3 length is 19 residues. In DNA, the CDR3 is TGTGCCAGCAGCCTCCGCTCTGCTAGCGGGGGAGAACTTTACAATGAGCAGTTCTTC. It is translated as CASSLRSASGGELYNEQFF.

This clone has a handful of counts. The rearrangement links TRBV5-6 to TRBJ2-1, with 9 bases fitting TRBD2. Trimming removed 2 bases from V and 13 bases from J; junction bases left unmatched: 4. The CDR3 is made up of 12 amino acids. CDR1 is SGHDT and CDR2 is YYEEEE in the germline V gene. The CDR3 spells CASSFRLADQFF. The CDR3 bases are TGTGCCAGCAGCTTTCGACTAGCGGACCAGTTCTTC.